This T cell receptor beta chain comes out of a study of metastatic and nonmetastatic thyroid tumors. Study in general: The authors compared repertoires across blood and tumor or nodule tissue from malignant and benign thyroid patients.

General study points: Reports indicated that malignant thyroid tumors showed significantly higher TCR beta diversity than benign nodules did, in blood and tumor.

Authors' analysis steps: Construction of a distant-metastasis classifier for papillary thyroid cancer relied on CDR3 differences across clinicopathological groups. Through MiXCR, TCRdb re-clonotyped the PCR reads. The V and J calls were not made by the authors but by TCRdb's processing. The sample lists around 13,000 clones, roughly a third occurring once. Before thyroid surgery, none of the patients had received any treatment. A word on this clone: Its matching antigen is unknown.

The CDR3 runs to 12 residues. V was shortened by 5 bases and J by 5 bases, with 10 bases between the two germline ends. The sequencing input was tumor tissue. V gene TRBV12-3 or TRBV12-4 combines with J gene TRBJ2-7; tentative D call: TRBD1 (5 bases). The receptor comes from a male donor with papillary thyroid cancer or a benign thyroid nodule (not recorded which). Some clones in this sample may be carry-over from other donors' samples. The CDR3 reads CASSTGINEQYF. The CDR3 DNA is TGTGCCAGCAGTACAGGTATAAACGAGCAGTACTTC.